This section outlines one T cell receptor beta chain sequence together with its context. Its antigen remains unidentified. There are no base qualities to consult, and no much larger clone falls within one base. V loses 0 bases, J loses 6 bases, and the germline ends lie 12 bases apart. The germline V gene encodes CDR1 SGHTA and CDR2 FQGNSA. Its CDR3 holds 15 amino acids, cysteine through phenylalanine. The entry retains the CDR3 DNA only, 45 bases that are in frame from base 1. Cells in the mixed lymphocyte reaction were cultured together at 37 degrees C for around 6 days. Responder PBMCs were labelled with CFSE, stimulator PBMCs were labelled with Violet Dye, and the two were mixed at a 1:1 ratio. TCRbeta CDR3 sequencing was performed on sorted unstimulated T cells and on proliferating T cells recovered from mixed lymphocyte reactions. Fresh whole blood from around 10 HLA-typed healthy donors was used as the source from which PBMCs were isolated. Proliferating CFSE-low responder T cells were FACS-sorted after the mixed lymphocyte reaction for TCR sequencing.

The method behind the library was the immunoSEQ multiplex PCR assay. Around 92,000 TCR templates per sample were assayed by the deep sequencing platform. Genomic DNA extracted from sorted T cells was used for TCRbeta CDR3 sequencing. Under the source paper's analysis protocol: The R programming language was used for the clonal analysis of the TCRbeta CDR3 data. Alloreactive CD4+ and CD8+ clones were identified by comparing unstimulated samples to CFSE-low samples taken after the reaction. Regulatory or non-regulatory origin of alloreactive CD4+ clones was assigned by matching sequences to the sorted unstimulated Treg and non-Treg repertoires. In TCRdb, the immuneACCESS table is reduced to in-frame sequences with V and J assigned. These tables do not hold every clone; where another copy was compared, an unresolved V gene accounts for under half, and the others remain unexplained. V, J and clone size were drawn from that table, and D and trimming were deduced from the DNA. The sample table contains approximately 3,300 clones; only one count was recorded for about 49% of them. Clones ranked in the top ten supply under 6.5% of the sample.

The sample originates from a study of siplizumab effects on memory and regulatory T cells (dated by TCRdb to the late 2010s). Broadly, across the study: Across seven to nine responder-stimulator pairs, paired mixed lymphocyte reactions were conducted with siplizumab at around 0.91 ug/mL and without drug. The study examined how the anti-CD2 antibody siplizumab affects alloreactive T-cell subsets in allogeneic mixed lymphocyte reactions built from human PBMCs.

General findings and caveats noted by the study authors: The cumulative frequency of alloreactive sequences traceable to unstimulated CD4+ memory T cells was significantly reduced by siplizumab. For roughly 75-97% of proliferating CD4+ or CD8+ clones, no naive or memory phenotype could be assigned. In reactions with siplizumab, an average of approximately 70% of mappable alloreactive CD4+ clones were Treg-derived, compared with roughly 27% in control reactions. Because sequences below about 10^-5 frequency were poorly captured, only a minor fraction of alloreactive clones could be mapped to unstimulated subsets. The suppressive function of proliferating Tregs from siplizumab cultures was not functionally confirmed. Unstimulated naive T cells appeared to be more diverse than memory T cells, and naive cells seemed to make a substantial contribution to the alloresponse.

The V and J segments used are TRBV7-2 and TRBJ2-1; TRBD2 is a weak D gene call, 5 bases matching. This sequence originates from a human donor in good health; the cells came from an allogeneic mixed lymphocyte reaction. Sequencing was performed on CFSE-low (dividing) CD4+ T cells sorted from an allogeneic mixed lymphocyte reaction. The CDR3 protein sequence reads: CASSLARPGSNEQFF. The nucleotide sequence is TGTGCCAGCAGCTTAGCGCGTCCGGGAAGCAATGAGCAGTTCTTC.